Listed below are T cell receptor beta chains from one sample, sequenced in a study of blood T cell repertoires in COVID-19. The repertoire was sequenced with immunoSEQ multiplex PCR; TCRdb's copy has only in-frame clones and lacks some. Of 150,000 or so clones listed, around nine tenths are singletons. Sequencing input: peripheral blood. These receptors all come from a man aged 50 to 60 with acute or convalescent COVID-19. The CDR3 runs from the conserved cysteine through the conserved F or W. A D gene is named only where the DNA matches it firmly. Some rows mark clone size as missing; the rest say once, few, many or name a class of expanded clone.

>-|TRBJ1-2|-|TRBV29-1
CSAEEEDGYTF
TGCAGCGCCGAGGAGGAGGATGGCTACACCTTC
>once|TRBJ1-5|TRBD1|TRBV9
CASSGGDSNQPQHF
TGTGCCAGCAGCGGGGGGGACAGTAATCAGCCCCAGCATTTT
>-|TRBJ2-3|TRBD1|TRBV5-6
CASSQGDRVSDTQYF
TGTGCCAGCAGCCAAGGGGACAGGGTGTCAGATACGCAGTATTTT
>-|TRBJ1-5|TRBD1|TRBV27
CASSETGGLQPQHF
TGTGCCAGCAGTGAAACAGGGGGCCTTCAGCCCCAGCATTTT
>-|TRBJ2-1|TRBD2|TRBV11-2
CASSPISAGGNNEQFF
TGTGCCAGCAGCCCCATCTCAGCGGGGGGAAACAATGAGCAGTTCTTC
>-|TRBJ2-7|-|TRBV5-1
CASSQSTSEQYF
TGCGCCAGCAGTCAATCCACTAGCGAGCAGTACTTC
>-|TRBJ1-2|-|TRBV27
CASRPGQPYGYTF
TGTGCCAGCAGACCAGGACAGCCCTATGGCTACACCTTC
>once|TRBJ1-3|-|TRBV11-2
CASSLDGRSSGNTIYF
TGTGCCAGCAGCTTAGACGGCCGGAGCTCTGGAAACACCATATATTTT
>once|TRBJ2-1|TRBD2|TRBV5-1
CASSRGLAGVNEQFF
TGCGCCAGCTCCCGGGGACTAGCGGGAGTAAATGAGCAGTTCTTC
>-|TRBJ2-2|TRBD2|TRBV7-2
CATSISGRVGELFF
TGTGCCACATCGATTAGCGGGAGGGTTGGGGAGCTGTTTTTT
>-|TRBJ1-5|TRBD1|TRBV11-2
CASSEGTGVSQPQHF
TGTGCCAGCAGCGAAGGGACAGGGGTGAGTCAGCCCCAGCATTTT
>-|TRBJ1-1|TRBD1|TRBV7-8
CASSPWTGEMNTEAFF
TGTGCCAGCAGCCCTTGGACAGGGGAGATGAACACTGAAGCTTTCTTT
>-|TRBJ2-6|TRBD1|TRBV5-1
CASSLADRVGANVLTF
TGCGCCAGCAGCTTGGCCGACAGGGTTGGGGCCAACGTCCTGACTTTC
>-|TRBJ1-3|-|TRBV15
CATSSDSSGNTIYF
TGTGCCACCAGCAGTGACAGCTCTGGAAACACCATATATTTT
>-|TRBJ2-1|-|TRBV19
CASSSSSEGYNEQFF
TGTGCCAGTAGCTCTTCTAGCGAGGGGTACAATGAGCAGTTCTTC
>-|TRBJ1-2|-|TRBV4-3
CASSQAGGGTDGYTF
TGCGCCAGCAGCCAAGCAGGTGGTGGAACCGATGGCTACACCTTC
>once|TRBJ1-1|TRBD1|TRBV5-8
CASSLRTGGLNTEAFF
TGTGCCAGCAGCCTGCGGACAGGGGGCTTGAACACTGAAGCTTTCTTT
>-|TRBJ2-1|TRBD1|TRBV10-3
CAIRGDRGYDNEQFF
TGTGCCATCAGGGGGGACAGGGGGTACGACAATGAGCAGTTCTTC
>-|TRBJ1-5|-|TRBV28
CASSIQAYSNQPQHF
TGTGCCAGCAGCATACAGGCCTATAGCAATCAGCCCCAGCATTTT
>-|TRBJ1-3|-|TRBV5-6
CASSPGGNTIYF
TGTGCCAGCAGCCCCGGTGGAAACACCATATATTTT